This T cell receptor beta chain was documented in a study of cytomegalovirus exposure and HLA in healthy donors. This clone appeared a few times. Method: immunoSEQ multiplex PCR; TCRdb's copy keeps in-frame clones and lacks some. The data contain fewer than 90,000 clones, approximately 81% of them singletons. The TCR sequence derives from a woman between 18 and 29 years old in good health and CMV-seropositive. The sequenced material came from PBMCs.

CDR3 sequence reads: CASSPSGNSNGYTF. For the CDR3, the DNA is TGTGCCAGCAGCCCCAGCGGCAATTCAAACGGCTACACCTTC. The genes are TRBV7-3 and TRBJ1-2; D is unresolved. V was clipped by 5 bases and J by 8 bases, with 18 bases between them. The germline CDR1 and CDR2 sequences are SGHTA and FQGTGA. This CDR3 is built from 14 residues.